Each of the 2 T cell receptor beta chains below was sequenced from the same sample in a study of T cell responses to AZD1222 COVID-19 vaccine. TCRdb's table, derived via immunoSEQ multiplex PCR, lists solely in-frame clones and lacks some. This sample carries tens of thousands of clones, 88% of them seen once, and the ten largest clones take around 15%. The sample was peripheral blood, taken 28 days after the second AZD1222 dose. The receptors were sampled from an adult who received the AZD1222 COVID-19 vaccine.

CDR3 protein: CASSPRDRVNEQFF. The CDR3 DNA sequence: TGTGCCAGCAGCCCCCGGGACAGGGTAAATGAGCAGTTCTTC. The chain recombines TRBV13 with TRBJ2-1; 9 positions agree with TRBD1. V lost 5 bases, J lost 7 bases, and 6 bases stayed unmatched. CDR3 length: 14 residues. Germline lookup yields CDR1 PRHDT and CDR2 FYEKMQ (reference sequence).

The rearrangement uses TRBV27 and TRBJ1-2; unclear D gene. Germline assignment: CDR1 MNHEY and CDR2 SMNVEV (reference sequence). Between the trimmed V and J ends, which lost 6 bases and 9 bases, there was a span of 8 bases. This CDR3 region has 10 residues. The CDR3 loop reads CASSRSSYTF. CDR3 sequence (DNA): TGTGCCAGCAGCCGCTCGAGCTACACCTTC.